Listed below are T cell receptor beta chains from one sample, sequenced in a study of blood T cells in healthy people across ages. TCRdb processed the 5' RACE reads anew with MiXCR; each CDR3 protein has one entry. The data hold around 990,000 distinct CDR3 sequences, with under 30% observed a single time. The data also belong to a second study, concerning T cells of mothers and their children.

Sequenced input: blood. These receptors all stem from a girl aged 2-10 years in good health. Each CDR3 is given with its conserved first and last residue. D genes are given only for firm matches. Only part of the rows carry a size: once, few, many, or a class if the clone is expanded.

CDR3 DNA,CDR3 protein,clone size,V gene,D gene,J gene
TGTGCCAGCAATCTGTGGGGGGCTCGGACCATGAACACTGAAGCTTTCTTT,CASNLWGARTMNTEAFF,NA,TRBV6-2/TRBV6-3,NA,TRBJ1-1
TGTGCCAGCAGTTGGAGCCACTCCGGGGGGGATACGCAGTATTTT,CASSWSHSGGDTQYF,NA,TRBV27,TRBD2,TRBJ2-3
TGTGCCAGTAGGAACGAAGGCGGGGGGTCCTACAATGAGCAGTTCTTC,CASRNEGGGSYNEQFF,NA,TRBV19,TRBD2,TRBJ2-1
TGCAGCGCCCCCCCCCCGGGACAGGGACAAGAGACCCAGTACTTC,CSAPPPGQGQETQYF,NA,TRBV29-1,TRBD1,TRBJ2-5
TGTGCCAGCAGTACAGCGAATTCACCCCTCCACTTT,CASSTANSPLHF,NA,TRBV7-3,NA,TRBJ1-6
TGTGCCATCAGGGCCGGGATAAGCTTCTACGAGCAGTACTTC,CAIRAGISFYEQYF,few,TRBV10-3,NA,TRBJ2-7
TGCAGTGCTAGACCCCGTAGCAATCAGCCCCAGCATTTT,CSARPRSNQPQHF,NA,TRBV20-1,NA,TRBJ1-5
TGCAGTGCTAGAGACACCCCCATAGGAGCCGACAGCGGGGAGCTGTTTTTT,CSARDTPIGADSGELFF,few,TRBV20-1,NA,TRBJ2-2
TGTGCCAGCAGCCAAGAGATAAGCTCCGACGAGCAGTACTTC,CASSQEISSDEQYF,NA,TRBV14,NA,TRBJ2-7
TGTGCCAGCAGTTTTGGTAGTCAGGGAAAGGGAGCCGGGGAGCAGTTTTTT,CASSFGSQGKGAGEQFF,NA,TRBV12-3/TRBV12-4,NA,TRBJ2-2
TGCGCCAGCAGCTTGGGGGGCCATGGCTTGGCGCCCCTCCACTTT,CASSLGGHGLAPLHF,once,TRBV5-1,NA,TRBJ1-6
TGTGCCAGCAGCCAAGAAGGTTACACAGATACGCAGTATTTT,CASSQEGYTDTQYF,NA,TRBV4-3,NA,TRBJ2-3
TGTGCCGGCTCCTGGACACTGAACACTGAAGCTTTCTTT,CAGSWTLNTEAFF,NA,TRBV11-2,NA,TRBJ1-1
TGTGCCAGCAGGGTAGCGGGAGCATACGAGCAGTACTTC,CASRVAGAYEQYF,NA,TRBV12-3/TRBV12-4,TRBD2,TRBJ2-7
TGTGCCACCTCGTGGAAGGTCCCCACAGATACGCAGTATTTT,CATSWKVPTDTQYF,NA,TRBV6-6,NA,TRBJ2-3
TGTGCCAGCAGCCCTAGCGGACTTAACACAGATACGCAGTATTTT,CASSPSGLNTDTQYF,NA,TRBV6-5,TRBD2,TRBJ2-3
TGTGCCAGCAGCGGGGGACTGCTTTCCTACGAGCAGTACTTC,CASSGGLLSYEQYF,NA,TRBV7-6,NA,TRBJ2-7
TGCAGCGTTGAAGAGCGGCGGGGGGTTCGAGAGACCCAGTACTTC,CSVEERRGVRETQYF,NA,TRBV29-1,TRBD2,TRBJ2-5
TGTGCCATCAGTGAGGGAAATCGAGAGACCCAGTACTTC,CAISEGNRETQYF,few,TRBV10-3,NA,TRBJ2-5
TGTGCCAGCAGTTGGGTGGGCAATGAGCAGTTCTTC,CASSWVGNEQFF,few,TRBV6-2/TRBV6-3,NA,TRBJ2-1
TGTGCCAGCAGCTTGGATGGACTAGCGGGAGGGCTTGAGCAGTTCTTC,CASSLDGLAGGLEQFF,few,TRBV11-2,TRBD2,TRBJ2-1
TGTGCCAGCACCATGGACCGGGACGTAGAAAAACTGTTTTTT,CASTMDRDVEKLFF,NA,TRBV12-3/TRBV12-4,NA,TRBJ1-4
TGCGCCAGCAGCTCCGCAGGGATTGAAACTGAAGCTTTCTTT,CASSSAGIETEAFF,NA,TRBV5-1,NA,TRBJ1-1
TGTGCCAGCAGCCGACCCATCGCCCTAGCGGGGATCGATGAGCAGTTCTTC,CASSRPIALAGIDEQFF,NA,TRBV14,TRBD2,TRBJ2-1
TGTGCCAGCTCACCACAGTTGAACACTGAAGCTTTCTTT,CASSPQLNTEAFF,NA,TRBV18,NA,TRBJ1-1
TGCAGCGTCAGAGGACTGGGGAACACTGAAGCTTTCTTT,CSVRGLGNTEAFF,NA,TRBV29-1,NA,TRBJ1-1
TGTGCCAGCAGTTACGTTAGCGGGGGATTTGAGGAGCAGTACTTC,CASSYVSGGFEEQYF,few,TRBV6-2/TRBV6-3,TRBD2,TRBJ2-7
TGTGCCAGCAGGGGGACCGGGACATACCTCTACGAGCAGTACTTC,CASRGTGTYLYEQYF,NA,TRBV28,NA,TRBJ2-7
TGTGCCACTCGGACTAGCGGGAACAATGAGCAGTTCTTC,CATRTSGNNEQFF,few,TRBV24-1,TRBD2,TRBJ2-1
TGCGCCAGCAGCTTGAGGCCAGGGGACGAGCAGTTCTTC,CASSLRPGDEQFF,few,TRBV5-1,NA,TRBJ2-1
TGTGCCAGTGGGGGGGCAGGCCCTAACAATGAGCAGTTCTTC,CASGGAGPNNEQFF,NA,TRBV11-2,NA,TRBJ2-1
TGTGCCAGCGACAGGACTACCGCGAACACCGGGGAGCTGTTTTTT,CASDRTTANTGELFF,NA,TRBV18,NA,TRBJ2-2
TGCGCCAGCAGCCCGGAGGCGGGCGAAAAACTGTTTTTT,CASSPEAGEKLFF,NA,TRBV5-1,NA,TRBJ1-4
TGTGCCAGCAGCCACATTCTCTTGTCGGGACGCCCAGAGGAGAACACTGAAGCTTTCTTT,CASSHILLSGRPEENTEAFF,NA,TRBV27,NA,TRBJ1-1
TGTGCCAGCAGTTTGCCTGGGGGGTCCTACGAGCAGTACTTC,CASSLPGGSYEQYF,NA,TRBV28,NA,TRBJ2-7
TGCAGCGTTGAAGATCCGGAGGACTACTACCAGGGAAGCACAGATACGCAGTATTTT,CSVEDPEDYYQGSTDTQYF,NA,TRBV29-1,NA,TRBJ2-3
TGTGCCAGCACCCCAGCGGGGGGCACCGGGGAGCTGTTTTTT,CASTPAGGTGELFF,NA,TRBV6-6,TRBD2,TRBJ2-2
TGTGCCAGCAGCCAAGGACTAGCGGGAGACCACTACAATGAGCAGTTCTTC,CASSQGLAGDHYNEQFF,NA,TRBV4-2,TRBD2,TRBJ2-1
TGCGCCAGCAGCCAAGATCTTTGGACAGGGCAAGAGACCCAGTACTTC,CASSQDLWTGQETQYF,NA,TRBV4-1,TRBD1,TRBJ2-5
TGTGCCAGCGCTTCTGGCGGGAGTAGGGGGGAGACCCAGTACTTC,CASASGGSRGETQYF,NA,TRBV7-2,NA,TRBJ2-5
TGTGCCAGCTCACCAGGTTCCGGGGGAGAGACCCAGTACTTC,CASSPGSGGETQYF,NA,TRBV18,NA,TRBJ2-5
TGTGCCATCAGTGAGAGGGACCCCCCAAGTACGCAGTATTTT,CAISERDPPSTQYF,few,TRBV10-3,NA,TRBJ2-3
TGTGCCAGCAGCTTAACCCCGACAGGAGAGGACAACGAGCAGTACTTC,CASSLTPTGEDNEQYF,NA,TRBV11-2,NA,TRBJ2-7
TGTGCCAGCAGCTTAGTGAGAATGGGCAGATCTAATGAAAAACTGTTTTTT,CASSLVRMGRSNEKLFF,NA,TRBV7-8,NA,TRBJ1-4
TGTGCCAGCAGTTATCACAGCGGGGATAGGGAGCAGTACTTC,CASSYHSGDREQYF,few,TRBV6-6,TRBD2,TRBJ2-7
TGCGCCAGCAGCCAAGTCCCGGGGGTAGGAGGAGAAAAACTGTTTTTT,CASSQVPGVGGEKLFF,NA,TRBV4-1,NA,TRBJ1-4
TGCGCCAGCAGCCCCGAGACAGGAGGGGAGACCCAGTACTTC,CASSPETGGETQYF,few,TRBV4-3,NA,TRBJ2-5
TGTGCCAGCAGCTTTGGACAGACCTACGAGCAGTACTTC,CASSFGQTYEQYF,many,TRBV11-2,NA,TRBJ2-7
TGTGCCAGCAGTTTCGAAGGGCACGTCACCGGGGAGCTGTTTTTT,CASSFEGHVTGELFF,NA,TRBV27,NA,TRBJ2-2
TGTGCCAGCAGTTCCGGACTTGCTTCACCTAATGAAAAACTGTTTTTT,CASSSGLASPNEKLFF,NA,TRBV27,NA,TRBJ1-4
TGTGCTAGTGGTTCCACTAGGGAGGAGACCCAGTACTTC,CASGSTREETQYF,NA,TRBV12-5,NA,TRBJ2-5
TGCAGCATTGAAAATGATTATGGCTACACCTTC,CSIENDYGYTF,few,TRBV29-1,NA,TRBJ1-2
TGCAGCGTTGAAGATTGGGGGCAAGAGCAGTACTTC,CSVEDWGQEQYF,NA,TRBV29-1,NA,TRBJ2-7
TGTGCCAGCAGTTCTACAGGGGGAGAAGGCTACACCTTC,CASSSTGGEGYTF,few,TRBV28,TRBD1,TRBJ1-2
TGTGCCAGCAGCTTTGGGCCCTCCCGGGGCGGGGAGCTGTTTTTT,CASSFGPSRGGELFF,NA,TRBV11-2,NA,TRBJ2-2
TGTGCCAGCAGCTCGGCGGAGGACGGCATTCAGTACTTC,CASSSAEDGIQYF,few,TRBV7-9,NA,TRBJ2-4